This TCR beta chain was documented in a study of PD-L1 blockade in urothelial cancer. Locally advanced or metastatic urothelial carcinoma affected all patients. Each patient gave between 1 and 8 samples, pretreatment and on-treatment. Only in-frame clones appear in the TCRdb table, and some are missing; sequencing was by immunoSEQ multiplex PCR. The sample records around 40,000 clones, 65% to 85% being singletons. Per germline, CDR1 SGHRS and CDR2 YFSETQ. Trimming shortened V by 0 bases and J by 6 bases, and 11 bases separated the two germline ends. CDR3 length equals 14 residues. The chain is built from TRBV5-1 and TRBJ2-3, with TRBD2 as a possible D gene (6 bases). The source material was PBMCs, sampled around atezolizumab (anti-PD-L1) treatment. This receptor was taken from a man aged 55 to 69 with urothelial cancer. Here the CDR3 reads CASSLGAGLDTQYF. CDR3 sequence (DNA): TGCGCCAGCAGCTTGGGGGCGGGGTTGGATACGCAGTATTTT.